The clone carrying this T cell receptor (beta chain) was found many times. Its antigen is not known. This sample was included in a study of blood T cells in healthy people across ages. Findings and caveats of the study: Getting older went along with TCR beta diversity per million T cells dropping roughly linearly. Higher diversity and more naive CD4+ cells were features of long-lived donors, compared to aged donors. Researchers deemed the diversity estimates from one million T cells underestimates.

Alongside a J-beta primer mix, a sample-barcoded 5' primer served in a second PCR lasting roughly 7 to 11 cycles. Each CDR3 protein is one row after TCRdb ran MiXCR on the 5' RACE reads. This table has around 2 million distinct CDR3 sequences, around 40% appearing once. The germline CDR1 and CDR2 sequences are DFQATT and SNEGSKA (reference sequence). Losses at the gene ends were 6 bases for V and 4 bases for J; bases not matched to a gene: 6. The CDR3 consists of 12 residues. The material sequenced was blood. The receptor was derived from a human donor in good health. The V and J genes are TRBV20-1 and TRBJ2-7; 7 bases fit TRBD1. The CDR3 sequence is CSAQGQLYEQYF. In nucleotides, the CDR3 is TGCAGTGCCCAGGGACAGCTATACGAGCAGTACTTC.